The T cell receptor (beta chain) under discussion was sequenced for a study of blood T cell repertoires in COVID-19. Study at large: Samples taken during acute and convalescent COVID-19 were collected in the United States, Italy and Spain. In each case, the material was cDNA or gDNA derived from T cells, B-cell-depleted T cells, or PBMCs.

Authors' processing steps: Reference gene primer amplification gave nucleated cell count estimates. Assay: immunoSEQ multiplex PCR; the TCRdb copy retains only in-frame clones and omits some. From that table come the V and J calls and clone size; the DNA was used to work out D and trimming. Of more than 90,000 clones in the sample, around 83% were seen once. Source material: peripheral blood. The receptor was derived from a man aged 40-49 years with acute or convalescent COVID-19.

The CDR3 nucleotides read TGTGCCAGCAGCGGCACAGGGTATGAGGAGACCCAGTACTTC. This gives the protein CASSGTGYEETQYF. This sequence joins TRBV9 and TRBJ2-5, with D perhaps TRBD1 (6 bases). Germline CDR1 SGDLS, CDR2 YYNGEE. Trimming pared 3 bases from V and 5 bases from J, leaving 14 bases between. The CDR3 spans 14 residues.